The present entry profiles one T cell receptor (beta chain) with its context. Its antigen is unidentified. The sample belongs to a study of identical twins. The germline gives CDR1 MGHDK, CDR2 SYGVNS. Trimming removed 4 bases at V and 18 bases at J, with 13 bases between. The CDR3 runs to 11 residues. Study-level points and caveats: Fewer insertions marked abundant cord blood beta clonotypes; young adult naive trended weakly, memory not at all. Zero-insertion analyses were open to partial confounding by invariant MAIT and iNKT cells.

From the 5' RACE reads, TCRdb called clonotypes with MiXCR, one entry per CDR3 protein. The table shows 600,000 to 700,000 distinct CDR3 sequences, with about 20% occurring only once. Separately, the same data were catalogued under a study of T cells expressing NK-cell markers. That work contributes: Repertoires of TCR beta were obtained from T cells sorted as CD3+CD56+NKG2C+, CD3+CD56+NKG2C- and CD3+CD56-NKG2C+.

The source is a woman younger than 30 in good health. The material sequenced was PBMCs. The V gene is TRBV25-1, the J gene TRBJ1-6; D unresolved. CDR3 sequence (DNA): TGTGCCAGCAGTGTCGCGAGCCGTTACCACTTT. It encodes CASSVASRYHF.